A selection of T cell receptor beta chains follows, all from one sample in a study of human T cells and chemical hapten exposure. TCRdb passed the RACE reads through MiXCR, listing each CDR3 protein once. The sample has about 84,000 distinct CDR3 sequences; around 9.3% are singletons. Sequencing was performed on whole blood, taken in connection with sensitization to the hapten diphenylcyclopropenone (DPC). Every receptor here comes from a woman in her 50s with alopecia areata. Some clones in this sample may be carry-over from other donors' samples. Both conserved end residues are part of each CDR3. The D gene is left open where the match is weak. Only part of the rows carry a size: once, few, many, or a class if the clone is expanded.

V	J	size	D	DNA	CDR3
TRBV28	TRBJ2-3	-	-	TGTGCCAGCAGCCCCCTGACTAGACAAGAAGATACGCAGTATTTT	CASSPLTRQEDTQYF
TRBV30	TRBJ1-5	many	-	TGTGCCTGGAGTCGAGGGGCACCCAATCAGCCCCAGCATTTT	CAWSRGAPNQPQHF
TRBV5-1	TRBJ1-1	few	-	TGCGCCAGCAGCTTGGGGACCTCGAACACTGAAGCTTTCTTT	CASSLGTSNTEAFF
TRBV20-1	TRBJ1-2	many	TRBD1	TGCAGTGCGCCGGACAGGGGGTCTGGCTACACCTTC	CSAPDRGSGYTF
TRBV7-2	TRBJ2-3	many	-	TGTGCCAGCGGCTCTCACACAGATACGCAGTATTTT	CASGSHTDTQYF
TRBV2	TRBJ2-3	many	TRBD2	TGTGCCAGCAGAGCGGGGGATACGCAGTATTTT	CASRAGDTQYF
TRBV18	TRBJ1-1	many	TRBD1	TGCGCCAGCAGTCCGGGACAGCTGAACACTGAAGCTTTCTTT	CASSPGQLNTEAFF
TRBV29-1	TRBJ2-1	few	TRBD2	TGCAGCGTAGACGGGAGGGCCATGAATGAGCAGTTCTTC	CSVDGRAMNEQFF
TRBV5-5	TRBJ2-7	many	TRBD1	TGTGCCAGCAGCTCCGGGACAGGATACGAGCAGTACTTC	CASSSGTGYEQYF
TRBV29-1	TRBJ2-3	-	TRBD1	TGCAGCGTTGAAAGTCCGACAGGGCGGGCTAGCACAGATACGCAGTATTTT	CSVESPTGRASTDTQYF
TRBV11-2	TRBJ2-3	few	TRBD1	TGTGCCAGCAGTTCACGGGACAGGGTTGCGACAGATACGCAGTATTTT	CASSSRDRVATDTQYF
TRBV25-1	TRBJ2-3	few	-	TGTGCCAGCAGCGCTCCGGGACAACCCACAGATACGCAGTATTTT	CASSAPGQPTDTQYF
TRBV29-1	TRBJ2-2	many	TRBD1	TGCAGCGGAAGGACAGGGGTCAACACCGGGGAGCTGTTTTTT	CSGRTGVNTGELFF
TRBV7-2	TRBJ2-3	few	-	TGTGCCAGCAGCTTAGTAACGGGAACGCAGTATTTT	CASSLVTGTQYF
TRBV7-2	TRBJ1-1	many	-	TGTGCCAGCAGCTCCCTAGGGAGGCCCGAAGGTGCTTTCTTT	CASSSLGRPEGAFF
TRBV21-1	TRBJ1-5	many	-	TGTGCCAGCAGCAAAGTTACCCCGCTCGAGGTGGATACACTGTGTAGCAATCAGCCCCAGCATTTT	CASSKVTPLEVDTLCSNQPQHF
TRBV11-1	TRBJ1-1	-	-	TGTGCCAGCAGCTTAGCTAAGGGACTGAACACTGAAGCTTTCTTT	CASSLAKGLNTEAFF
TRBV12-5	TRBJ1-4	many	-	TGTGCTAGTGGGCGCGCAACTAATGAAAAACTGTTTTTT	CASGRATNEKLFF
TRBV20-1	TRBJ1-2	few	-	TGCGGGGGGGAGCTAAACTATGGCTACACCTTC	CGGELNYGYTF
TRBV5-1	TRBJ1-4	-	-	TGCGCCAGCAGCTTGGTAGGGGATGAAAAACTGTTTTTT	CASSLVGDEKLFF
TRBV19	TRBJ2-5	-	TRBD2	TGTGCCAGTAGCCCGGGACTAGCGGGAGGTACCCAGTACTTC	CASSPGLAGGTQYF
TRBV5-1	TRBJ2-1	many	TRBD2	TGCGCCAGCAGCTCGGCGGGCGGGACTAGCGGGAGCGGTGAGCAGTTCTTC	CASSSAGGTSGSGEQFF
TRBV12-3/TRBV12-4	TRBJ2-4	-	-	TGTGCGGTTGGGCTCCCTGGGGCCAAAAACATTCAGTACTTC	CAVGLPGAKNIQYF
TRBV24-1	TRBJ2-3	medium-sized	-	TGTGCCACCAGTGATACTCAGCTGCTTACAGATACGCAGTATTTT	CATSDTQLLTDTQYF
TRBV6-2/TRBV6-3	TRBJ1-2	-	-	TGTGCCAGCAGTTACTCGAGGGCAGGCGACGGTGGCTACACCTTC	CASSYSRAGDGGYTF
TRBV7-2	TRBJ2-5	-	-	TGTGCCAGCAGCGTCGGGCTTTCGGCGGAGACCCAGTACTTC	CASSVGLSAETQYF
TRBV21-1	TRBJ1-1	many	-	TGTGCCAGCAGCAAAGCGGGAAGGGGAGGGGACACTGAAGCTTTCTTT	CASSKAGRGGDTEAFF
TRBV2	TRBJ2-4	-	-	TGTGCCAGCAGGCCCCGGGGGATAACGGACATTCAGTACTTC	CASRPRGITDIQYF
TRBV20-1	TRBJ2-1	-	-	TGCAGTGCAATACGGGTGAACAATGAGCAGTTCTTC	CSAIRVNNEQFF
TRBV20-1	TRBJ2-7	-	TRBD1	TGCAGTGCCTACTCCGGGACAGGATCGGCCTACGAGCAGTACTTC	CSAYSGTGSAYEQYF
TRBV20-1	TRBJ2-3	few	TRBD2	TGCAGTGCAAGGACTAGCGGGTATAGCACAGATACGCAGTATTTT	CSARTSGYSTDTQYF
TRBV6-2/TRBV6-3	TRBJ2-1	many	TRBD2	TGTGCCAGCAGTTACCGAGGCGGGAGGGCCTTCAATGAGCAGTTCTTC	CASSYRGGRAFNEQFF
TRBV5-8	TRBJ2-2	many	-	TGTGCCAGCAGCTTGCTTCCGAACACCGGGGAGCTGTTTTTT	CASSLLPNTGELFF
TRBV29-1	TRBJ2-2	medium-sized	-	TGCAGCGGCGCGACCGGGACTCCGAACACCGGGGAGCTGTTTTTT	CSGATGTPNTGELFF
TRBV6-6	TRBJ1-2	-	-	TGTGCCAGCAGTTACGAAGGGGAGGGCTACACCTTC	CASSYEGEGYTF
TRBV10-3	TRBJ2-5	-	TRBD1	TGTGCCATCAGTGAGGCGACAGGGCCCCAAGAGACCCAGTACTTC	CAISEATGPQETQYF
TRBV20-1	TRBJ2-1	many	TRBD2	TGCAGTGCTAGCCCCTCAACCGGGACTAGCGGCTACAATGAGCAGTTCTTC	CSASPSTGTSGYNEQFF
TRBV18	TRBJ1-5	few	TRBD1	TGTGCCAGCTCGTTGGACAGGGGAGGCAATCAGCCCCAGCATTTT	CASSLDRGGNQPQHF
TRBV29-1	TRBJ1-2	few	-	TGCAGCGCTTGGACCATGGGCTACACCTTC	CSAWTMGYTF
TRBV6-2/TRBV6-3	TRBJ1-1	-	-	TGTGCCAGCAGTTTCCTCGCCTCGAACACTGAAGCTTTCTTT	CASSFLASNTEAFF
TRBV29-1	TRBJ1-1	few	TRBD1	TGCAGCGTCTGGACAGGGAAAGGAACTGAAGCTTTCTTT	CSVWTGKGTEAFF